What follows are 20 T cell receptor beta chains derived from one specimen sequenced in a study of T-cell reconstitution after alpha-beta-depleted transplantation in children. During its preparation, the TCRbeta library received unique molecular identifiers. TCRdb processed the PCR reads anew with MiXCR; each CDR3 protein has one entry. This sample has 540,000 or so distinct CDR3 sequences; more than 20% occur once, and the top ten carry 13% to 15%. Here the sequenced sample was PBMCs, mostly from graft donor cells, taken 360 days after TCRalphabeta/CD19-depleted stem cell transplant. The receptor source for this set is a boy in the first two years of life who had a stem cell transplant for acute myeloid leukemia, so the T cells may come from the graft donor.

The chain carries TRBV5-6 and TRBJ2-7; the D is unclear. Germline V CDR1 and CDR2: SGHDT, YYEEEE. The CDR3 consists of 14 residues. Trimming took off 5 bases at V and 3 bases at J, with 15 bases between the two ends. CDR3 in DNA: TGTGCCAGCAGTCCGTCGTTCGTGGGCTACGAGCAGTACTTC. It yields the protein CASSPSFVGYEQYF.

This clonotype appeared a few times. DNA of the CDR3: TGCAGTGCTAGTCTAGGGACGGACTATGGCTACACCTTC. Translating gives CSASLGTDYGYTF. The J gene is TRBJ1-2, the V gene TRBV20-1, with D possibly TRBD1 on 5 matching bases. CDR1 and CDR2 (germline): DFQATT, SNEGSKA (reference sequence). This CDR3 contains 13 residues. Trimming stripped 3 bases from V and 3 bases from J, with 11 bases between.

This clonotype turned up a few times. The gene calls are TRBV12-3 or TRBV12-4 and TRBJ2-5; D is unclear. This CDR3 contains 15 residues. The ends were cut back, 3 bases at V and 0 bases at J, with 11 bases in the middle. The CDR3 sequence is CASSLDVAYQETQYF. The CDR3 DNA reads TGTGCCAGCAGTTTGGACGTCGCATACCAAGAGACCCAGTACTTC.

This clonotype was picked up many times. V usage is TRBV24-1 and J usage is TRBJ2-3; 9 nucleotides agree with TRBD1. This CDR3 is 16 amino acids long. The V gene end was trimmed by 4 bases and the J gene end by 5 bases; junction bases not matched to a gene: 9. Germline V gene lookup returns CDR1 KGHDR and CDR2 SFDVKD. The CDR3, as DNA: TGTGCCACCAGTGAAACCGGGACAGGGACCCGAGATACGCAGTATTTT. Protein product: CATSETGTGTRDTQYF.

V and J are TRBV12-3 or TRBV12-4 and TRBJ1-2; 7 nucleotides agree with TRBD1. V lost 6 bases, J lost 0 bases, and 10 bases stayed unmatched. The CDR3 is 16 residues long. CDR3 region: CASSQTGTAPNYGYTF. CDR3 sequence (DNA): TGTGCCAGCAGCCAAACCGGGACAGCTCCTAACTATGGCTACACCTTC.

This clonotype appeared a few times. The chain couples TRBV13 to TRBJ1-2, with 11 bases that match TRBD1. V was pared by 4 bases and J by 4 bases, with 5 bases of the junction left unmatched. CDR1 and CDR2 (germline): PRHDT, FYEKMQ (reference sequence). This CDR3 has 15 amino acids. In DNA form, the CDR3 reads TGTGCCAGCAGCTCGAGGGGACAGGGGGGCTATGGCTACACCTTC. It specifies CASSSRGQGGYGYTF.

The rearrangement uses TRBV12-3 or TRBV12-4 and TRBJ2-3; D is undetermined. The CDR3 contains 14 residues. Trimming removed 6 bases at V and 4 bases at J, with 14 bases between. The DNA for the CDR3 is TGTGCCAGCAGACTTCAAGGTGGGGCAGATACGCAGTATTTT. Translating gives CASRLQGGADTQYF.

The table lists this clonotype with many counts. V is TRBV20-1 and J is TRBJ2-4, with a weak D call TRBD2 (6 bases). V lost 4 bases to trimming and J lost 2 bases, with 12 bases between them. CDR1 DFQATT and CDR2 SNEGSKA come from the germline V gene (reference sequence). The CDR3 spans 14 residues. The CDR3 DNA sequence: TGCAGTGCTATGGAGGGTTGGACCAAAAACATTCAGTACTTC. Its translation: CSAMEGWTKNIQYF.

This clonotype came up many times. V is TRBV20-1 and J is TRBJ2-5; perhaps TRBD1 as D (8 bases). Germline loops: CDR1 DFQATT, CDR2 SNEGSKA (reference sequence). The CDR3 has 13 residues. Trimming left V 7 bases short and J 4 bases short, with 16 bases between. This chain's CDR3 is CSESYRGGETQYF. The CDR3 nucleotides read TGCAGTGAGAGCTACAGGGGGGGAGAGACCCAGTACTTC.

In this sample, this clonotype turned up many times. The gene calls are TRBV19 and TRBJ2-1; D perhaps matches TRBD2 (5 bases). V was pared by 3 bases and J by 7 bases, with 10 bases between. Germline V gene data show CDR1 as LNHDA and CDR2 as SQIVND (reference sequence). The CDR3 extends over 13 amino acids. The CDR3: CASSIWRNNEQFF. The CDR3 DNA reads TGTGCCAGTAGTATTTGGAGGAATAATGAGCAGTTCTTC.

The V and J genes are TRBV12-3 or TRBV12-4 and TRBJ2-7, with D possibly TRBD1 on 6 matching bases. The V end lost 3 bases, the J end lost 4 bases, and 13 bases lay between the germline ends. CDR3 length: 14 amino acids. The CDR3 DNA follows: TGTGCCAGCAGTTTGGGCCAGGGGAAATACGAGCAGTACTTC. Its protein is CASSLGQGKYEQYF.

This clonotype has only a few counts. The rearrangement uses TRBV12-3 or TRBV12-4 and TRBJ1-2, with 9 bases identical to TRBD1. The CDR3 has 14 amino acids. V was clipped by 7 bases and J by 8 bases; unmatched bases: 11. The CDR3 sequence is CASTQRDREEGYTF. For the CDR3, the DNA is TGTGCCAGCACTCAAAGGGACAGGGAAGAGGGCTACACCTTC.

The genes are TRBV10-3 and TRBJ2-3; 7 nucleotides agree with TRBD1. The CDR3 consists of 17 residues. From germline, CDR1 is ENHRY and CDR2 SYGVKD. The trim removed 4 bases at V and 4 bases at J, leaving 14 bases unmatched. The CDR3 DNA follows: TGTGCCATCAGTGTAGGCCGGACAGGTAACTTTCCAGATACGCAGTATTTT. Translated: CAISVGRTGNFPDTQYF.

The table lists this clonotype with a few counts. The V gene is TRBV6-5, the J gene TRBJ2-1, with TRBD2 as a possible D gene (6 bases). With 3 bases removed from V and 6 bases from J, the gap between germline ends came to 24 bases. This CDR3 has 18 amino acids. The germline gives CDR1 MNHEY, CDR2 SVGAGI. The CDR3 coding sequence is TGTGCCAGCAGTTATTCGGTTCTTGAATTCGGGGGAGCCAATGAGCAGTTCTTC. Encoded protein: CASSYSVLEFGGANEQFF.

This clonotype came up a few times. The V and J genes are TRBV24-1 and TRBJ2-1, with D perhaps TRBD1 or TRBD2 (5 bases each). The CDR3 is 15 amino acids. Germline-derived CDR1 and CDR2 are KGHDR and SFDVKD. V lost 10 bases and J lost 0, with 15 bases in between. The CDR3 bases are TGTGCCACGAACCCAGGGACGAGCTCCTACAATGAGCAGTTCTTC. The encoded protein is CATNPGTSSYNEQFF.

At least ten counts were recorded for this clonotype. CDR3 region: CASSTGSGELFF. The CDR3 DNA follows: TGTGCCAGCAGTACAGGGTCCGGGGAGCTGTTTTTT. J is TRBJ2-2 and V is TRBV12-3 or TRBV12-4, with D possibly matching TRBD1 (6 bases). This CDR3 is built from 12 residues. V lost 5 bases, J lost 6 bases, and 7 bases lay in between.

In nucleotides, the CDR3 is TGCAGTGCTAGCGTGGTTGCCAAAAACATTCAGTACTTC. Residues: CSASVVAKNIQYF. The chain couples TRBV20-1 to TRBJ2-4; D is undetermined. The CDR3 consists of 13 residues. V shed 3 bases and J shed 1 base, with 7 bases lying between them. Germline V CDR1 and CDR2: DFQATT, SNEGSKA (reference sequence).

This clonotype was detected only a few times. The chain's CDR3 is CASRSGLDNEQFF. In nucleotides, the CDR3 is TGTGCCAGCAGAAGCGGGCTTGACAATGAGCAGTTCTTC. The chain uses TRBV7-8 and TRBJ2-1; TRBD2 is a possible D gene (6 bases). Between the trimmed V and J ends, which lost 6 bases and 5 bases, there was a span of 11 bases. This CDR3 has 13 amino acids. In germline, CDR1 is SGHVS, CDR2 FQNEAQ.

V gene TRBV27 combines with J gene TRBJ2-2; 10 bases line up with TRBD2. Trimming took 5 bases from V and 6 from J; bases not matched to a gene: 6. This CDR3 is built from 15 residues. The V gene's germline CDR1 is MNHEY and CDR2 SMNVEV (reference sequence). CDR3 amino acids: CASSERLAGAGELFF. The DNA for the CDR3 is TGTGCCAGCAGTGAGCGTCTAGCGGGGGCCGGGGAGCTGTTTTTT.

Notes on this clonotype: This sequence may be a read error, since a much larger clone differs from it by one base. The chain joins TRBV28 to TRBJ1-4; 8 bases line up with TRBD1. The V gene's germline CDR1 is MDHEN and CDR2 SYDVKM. The length of the CDR3 is 16 residues. CDR3 nucleotides: TGTGCCAGCAGTTTACCCTCAGGGGGCGCGAGTGAAAGACTGTTTTTT. This gives the protein CASSLPSGGASERLFF.